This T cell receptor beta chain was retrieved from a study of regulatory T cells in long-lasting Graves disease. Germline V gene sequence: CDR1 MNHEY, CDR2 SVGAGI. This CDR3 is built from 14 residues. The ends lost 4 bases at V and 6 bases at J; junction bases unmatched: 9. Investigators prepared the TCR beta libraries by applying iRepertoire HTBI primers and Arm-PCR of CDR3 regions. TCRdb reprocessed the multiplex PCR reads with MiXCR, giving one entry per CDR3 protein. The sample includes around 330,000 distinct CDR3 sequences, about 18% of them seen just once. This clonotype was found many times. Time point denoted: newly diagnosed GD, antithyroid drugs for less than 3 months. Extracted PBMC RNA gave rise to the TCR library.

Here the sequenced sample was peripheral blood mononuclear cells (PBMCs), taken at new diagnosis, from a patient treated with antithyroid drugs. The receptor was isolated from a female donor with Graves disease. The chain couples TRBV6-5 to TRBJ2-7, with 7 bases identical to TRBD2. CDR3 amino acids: CASSSSGTISEQYF. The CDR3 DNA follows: TGTGCCAGCAGTTCCAGCGGGACGATTTCCGAGCAGTACTTC.